This TCR beta chain was sequenced in a study of T cell changes during pregnancy in multiple sclerosis. As to this clone: Germline and junction disagree at one end, which may indicate a read error.

The CDR3 spans 16 residues. CDR1 and CDR2 from the germline V gene are LNHNV and YYDKDF (reference sequence). Measured with immunoSEQ multiplex PCR; TCRdb has only the in-frame clones, and not every one. The sample contains approximately 21,000 clones, 85% of which appear only once. This chain uses TRBV15 with TRBJ2-5, with TRBD2 identical over 7 bases. The sample here was CD8+ T cells from peripheral blood mononuclear cells, taken in the first trimester of pregnancy. The TCR was taken from a female donor in good health, enrolled as a control in a pregnancy study. Here the CDR3 DNA reads TGTGCCACCGGCAGAGACCGGGGAGGGAGCGTGGAGACCCAGTACTTC. As protein: CATGRDRGGSVETQYF. The entire variable domain, with the rest obtained from reference TRBV15 and TRBJ2-5, is as follows: DAMVIQNPRYQVTQFGKPVTLSCSQTLNHNVMYWYQQKSSQAPKLLFHYYDKDFNNEADTPDNFQSRRPNTSFCFLDIRSPGLGDTAMYLCATGRDRGGSVETQYFGPGTRLLVL.